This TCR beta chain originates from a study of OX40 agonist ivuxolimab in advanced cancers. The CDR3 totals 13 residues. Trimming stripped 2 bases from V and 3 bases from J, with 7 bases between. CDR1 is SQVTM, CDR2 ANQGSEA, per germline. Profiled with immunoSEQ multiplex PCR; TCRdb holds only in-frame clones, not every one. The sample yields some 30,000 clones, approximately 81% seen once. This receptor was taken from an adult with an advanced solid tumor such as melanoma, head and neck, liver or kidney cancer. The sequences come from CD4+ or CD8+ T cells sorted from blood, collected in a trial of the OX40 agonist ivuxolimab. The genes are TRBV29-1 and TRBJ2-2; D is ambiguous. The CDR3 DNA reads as TGCAGCGTTGAAATGGGTGACACCGGGGAGCTGTTTTTT. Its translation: CSVEMGDTGELFF.